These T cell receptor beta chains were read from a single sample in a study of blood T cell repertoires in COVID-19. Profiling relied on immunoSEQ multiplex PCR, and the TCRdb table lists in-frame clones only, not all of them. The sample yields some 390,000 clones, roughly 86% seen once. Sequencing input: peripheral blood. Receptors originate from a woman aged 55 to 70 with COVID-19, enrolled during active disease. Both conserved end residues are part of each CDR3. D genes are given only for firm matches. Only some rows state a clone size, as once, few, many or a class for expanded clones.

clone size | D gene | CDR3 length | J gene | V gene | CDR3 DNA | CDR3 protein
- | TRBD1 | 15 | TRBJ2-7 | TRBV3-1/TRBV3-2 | TGTGCCAGCAGCCAGACAGGGATCAGGCGGTACGAGCAGTACTTC | CASSQTGIRRYEQYF
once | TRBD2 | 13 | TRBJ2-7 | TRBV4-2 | TGTGCCAGCAGCCAAGATAGCGGGAACGAGCAGTACTTC | CASSQDSGNEQYF
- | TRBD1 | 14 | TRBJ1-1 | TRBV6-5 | TGTGCCAGCAGTAGAACAGGGGGTCCCACTGAAGCTTTCTTT | CASSRTGGPTEAFF
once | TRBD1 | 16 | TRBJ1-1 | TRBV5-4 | TGTGCCAGCAGCTTCGGACAGGGTGGGGTTAGGACTGAAGCTTTCTTT | CASSFGQGGVRTEAFF
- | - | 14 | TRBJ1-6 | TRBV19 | TGTGCCAGTAGTATCTCGGGGTTTAATTCACCCCTCCACTTT | CASSISGFNSPLHF
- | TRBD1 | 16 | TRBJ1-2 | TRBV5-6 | TGTGCCAGCAGCTTGGCGGGAGCAGGGGGCTTGAGGGGCTACACCTTC | CASSLAGAGGLRGYTF
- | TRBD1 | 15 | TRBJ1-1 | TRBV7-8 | TGTGCCAGCAGCTTAGTGGACAGGGCGAGGACTGAAGCTTTCTTT | CASSLVDRARTEAFF
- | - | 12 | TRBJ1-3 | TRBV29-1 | TGCAGCGTTACGAGGGATGGAAACACCATATATTTT | CSVTRDGNTIYF
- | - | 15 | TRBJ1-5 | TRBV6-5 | TGTGCCAGCAGTTACTCGAAAGGTAGGGGTCAGCCCCAGCATTTT | CASSYSKGRGQPQHF
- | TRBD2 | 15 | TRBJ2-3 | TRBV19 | TGTGCCAGTAGTCGCGGGGGAATTAGCACAGATACGCAGTATTTT | CASSRGGISTDTQYF
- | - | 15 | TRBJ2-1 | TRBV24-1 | TGTGCCCCACAGCGGAGCCAGGAAAGTAGCTATGAGCAGTTCTTC | CAPQRSQESSYEQFF
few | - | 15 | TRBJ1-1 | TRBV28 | - | CASSSSGSGLTEAFF
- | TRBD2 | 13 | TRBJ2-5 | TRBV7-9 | TGTGCCAGCAGCCGGAGCGGGGGCGAGACCCAGTACTTC | CASSRSGGETQYF
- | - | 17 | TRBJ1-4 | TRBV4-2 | TGTGCCAGCAGCCAGGAGGGTACCGGGGCCTTTAATGAAAAACTGTTTTTT | CASSQEGTGAFNEKLFF
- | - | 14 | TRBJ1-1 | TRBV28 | TGTGCCAGCAGTTTATTCCGGGGGAACACTGAAGCTTTCTTT | CASSLFRGNTEAFF
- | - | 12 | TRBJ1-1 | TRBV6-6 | TGTGCCAGCATTATACCCGGCACTGAAGCTTTCTTT | CASIIPGTEAFF
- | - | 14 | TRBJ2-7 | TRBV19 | TGTGCCAGTAGTGAACCAGGCGCAGGGATGAAGCAGTACTTC | CASSEPGAGMKQYF
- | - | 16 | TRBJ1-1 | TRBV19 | TGTGCCAGTAGTACGAACTACAGGGCCGGGCGCACTGAAGCTTTCTTT | CASSTNYRAGRTEAFF
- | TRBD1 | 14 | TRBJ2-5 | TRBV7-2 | TGTGCCAGCAGCTTAGCGGGACAGCAAGAGACCCAGTACTTC | CASSLAGQQETQYF
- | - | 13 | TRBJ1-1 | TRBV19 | TGTGCCAGCGCACAGGGACGGTACACTGAAGCTTTCTTT | CASAQGRYTEAFF
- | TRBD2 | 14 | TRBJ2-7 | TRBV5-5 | TGTGCCAGCAGCCCCGGGACTAGCGGTTACGAGCAGTACTTC | CASSPGTSGYEQYF
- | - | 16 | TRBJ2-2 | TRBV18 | TGTGCCAGCTCACGAGATTCAGGCAGCCTGACCGGGGAGCTGTTTTTT | CASSRDSGSLTGELFF
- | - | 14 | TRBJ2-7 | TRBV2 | TGTGCCAGCAGTTTTACAGGGATGGCCTACGAGCAGTACTTC | CASSFTGMAYEQYF
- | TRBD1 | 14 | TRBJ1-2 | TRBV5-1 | TGCGCCAGCAGCTTGGAAAGGGGGCGAAGTGGCTACACCTTC | CASSLERGRSGYTF
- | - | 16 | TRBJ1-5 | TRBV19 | TGTGCCAGTAGTATAAGTAGGGGAGGTAGCAATCAGCCCCAGCATTTT | CASSISRGGSNQPQHF
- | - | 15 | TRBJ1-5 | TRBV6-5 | TGTGCCACCACCCCATCGGCGGCAGGCAATCAGCCCCAGCATTTT | CATTPSAAGNQPQHF
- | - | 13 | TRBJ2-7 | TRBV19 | TGTGCCAGTAGTACAGGACAGCCCTACGAGCAGTACTTC | CASSTGQPYEQYF
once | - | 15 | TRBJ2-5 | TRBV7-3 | TGTGCCAGCAGCCCCCGTGGGGGCATAAGCGAGACCCAGTACTTC | CASSPRGGISETQYF
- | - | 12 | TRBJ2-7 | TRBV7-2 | TGTGCCAGCAGCTTATCAGGAAACGAGCAGTACTTC | CASSLSGNEQYF
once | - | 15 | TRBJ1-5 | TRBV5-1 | TGCGCCAGCAGCTTGGAGGCAGGGGGCAATCAGCCCCAGCATTTT | CASSLEAGGNQPQHF
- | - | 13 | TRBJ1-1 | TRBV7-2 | TGTGCCAGCCACCCGCGTCGGGGCACTGAAGCTTTCTTT | CASHPRRGTEAFF
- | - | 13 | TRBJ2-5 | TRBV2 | TGTGCCAGCAACCCAACGGTGGTCGAGACCCAGTACTTC | CASNPTVVETQYF
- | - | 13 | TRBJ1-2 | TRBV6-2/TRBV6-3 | TGTGCCAGCAGCCCCGCTGTGTTGGGGGGATACACCTTC | CASSPAVLGGYTF
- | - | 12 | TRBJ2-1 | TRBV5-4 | TGTGCCACCGAGACAAACAACAATGAGCAGTTCTTC | CATETNNNEQFF
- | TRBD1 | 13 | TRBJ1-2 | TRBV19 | TGTGCCAGTAGTTCAGGGGGAGGCTATGGCTACACCTTC | CASSSGGGYGYTF
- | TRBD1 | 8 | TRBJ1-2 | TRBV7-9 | TGTGCCAGCAGCGGGGACAGTTTC | CASSGDSF
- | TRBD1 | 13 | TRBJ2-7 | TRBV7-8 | TGTGCCAGCAGCTTGACAGGGCGTTACGAGCAGTACTTC | CASSLTGRYEQYF
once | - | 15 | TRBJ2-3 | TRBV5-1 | TGCGCCAGCCTAGTGGGGCAGTCATACACAGATACGCAGTATTTT | CASLVGQSYTDTQYF
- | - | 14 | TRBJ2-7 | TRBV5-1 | TGCGCCAGCAGCCCCCGACTTAACTCCTACGAGCAGTACTTC | CASSPRLNSYEQYF
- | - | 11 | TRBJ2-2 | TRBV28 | TGTGCCAGCACCTTCGAGGGGGAGCTGTTTTTT | CASTFEGELFF
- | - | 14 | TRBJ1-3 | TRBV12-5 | TGTGCTAGTGGTTTCGCGGGGGTTGGAAACACCATATATTTT | CASGFAGVGNTIYF
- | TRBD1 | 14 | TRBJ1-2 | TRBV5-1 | TGCGCCAGCAGCTCAAACAGGGGCGCCCATGGCTACACCTTC | CASSSNRGAHGYTF
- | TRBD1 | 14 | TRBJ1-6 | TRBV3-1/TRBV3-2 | TGTGCCAGCAGGCAACAGGGGATTAATTCACCCCTCCACTTT | CASRQQGINSPLHF
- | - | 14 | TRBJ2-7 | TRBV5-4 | TGTGCCAGCAGCTTGGGGGGTCAGGGCTACGAGCAGTACTTC | CASSLGGQGYEQYF
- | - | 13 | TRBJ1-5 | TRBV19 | TGTGCCAGTAGTAGGAGTCAGGGCCAGCCCCAGCATTTT | CASSRSQGQPQHF